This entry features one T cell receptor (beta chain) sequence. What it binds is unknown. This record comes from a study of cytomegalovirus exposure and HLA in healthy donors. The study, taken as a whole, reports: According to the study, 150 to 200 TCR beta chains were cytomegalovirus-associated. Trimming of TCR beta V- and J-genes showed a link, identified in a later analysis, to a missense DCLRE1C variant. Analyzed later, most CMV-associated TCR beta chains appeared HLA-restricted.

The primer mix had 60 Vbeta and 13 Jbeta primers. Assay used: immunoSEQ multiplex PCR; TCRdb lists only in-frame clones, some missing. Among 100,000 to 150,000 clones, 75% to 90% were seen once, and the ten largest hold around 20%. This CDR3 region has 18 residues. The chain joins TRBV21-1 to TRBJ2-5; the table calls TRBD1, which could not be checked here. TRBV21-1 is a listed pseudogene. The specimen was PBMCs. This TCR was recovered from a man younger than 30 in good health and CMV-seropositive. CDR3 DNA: TGTGCCAGCAGCACTCGAATGTGGGACACATGCATGCAGCAGACCCAGTACTTC. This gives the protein CASSTRMWDTCMQQTQYF.